These 26 T cell receptor beta chains came from one sample sequenced in a study of CXCR3-negative and CXCR3-positive naive CD8 T cells. Findings of the study overall: The TRB CDR3s that CXCR3-positive naive cells carried were more hydrophobic than those of CXCR3-negative naive cells.

Antigens of these TCRs are unknown. Via 5' RACE with UMI labels, TRB cDNA libraries were prepared. From its re-call of the 5' RACE reads, TCRdb lists each CDR3 protein once, without DNA. The specimen's table records approximately 100,000 distinct CDR3 sequences. Source material: naive CXCR3+ CD8+ T cells from blood. The subset: CD45RO-CCR7+CD27+CD95- naive CD8+ T cells expressing CXCR3 (TNR3+). The receptors originated from a human donor in good health. Some clones in this sample may be carry-over from other donors' samples.

J is TRBJ2-7 and V is TRBV7-6; TCRdb names TRBD1, which stays unverified in the absence of DNA. Per the germline V gene, CDR1 is SGHVS and CDR2 is FNYEAQ. The CDR3 is made up of 17 amino acids. The CDR3 loop is CASSLERDGAGSYEQYF.

This chain connects TRBV14 to TRBJ1-1; the D call of TRBD1 rests on TCRdb alone, since no DNA is present to check it. Germline V gene sequence: CDR1 SGHDN, CDR2 FVKESK. This CDR3 spans 14 amino acids. The CDR3 loop reads CASSPWGGVTEAFF.

The chain employs TRBV9 and TRBJ1-5; TCRdb's D call, TRBD1, is unchecked because there is no DNA. Looked up from germline, CDR1 is SGDLS and CDR2 is YYNGEE. This CDR3 has 15 amino acids. The CDR3 here is CASSVEAGANQPQHF.

CDR3: CAISESGGGNTEAFF. The chain carries TRBV10-3 and TRBJ1-1. The germline gives CDR1 ENHRY, CDR2 SYGVKD. This CDR3 has 15 amino acids.

The chain has TRBV6-6 and TRBJ2-1. The CDR3 extends over 13 amino acids. Germline lookup yields CDR1 MNHNY and CDR2 SVGAGI (reference sequence). CDR3 sequence reads: CASSYEGGNEQFF.

This sequence joins TRBV19 and TRBJ2-1. CDR1 and CDR2 from the germline V gene are LNHDA and SQIVND (reference sequence). CDR3 length: 14 residues. CDR3 amino acids: CASSIVAEYNEQFF.

This chain uses TRBV29-1 with TRBJ2-7; TCRdb gives TRBD1 as the D gene, but with no DNA this cannot be confirmed. Germline loops: CDR1 SQVTM, CDR2 ANQGSEA. This CDR3 is built from 17 residues. CDR3 amino acids: CSVDGVSPGTEGYEQYF.

The rearrangement uses TRBV4-1 and TRBJ1-1; no DNA is available, so the TRBD1 call from TCRdb remains unchecked. The CDR3 sequence is 14 residues long. CDR1 is MGHRA, CDR2 YSYEKL, per germline. Here the CDR3 reads CASSPGTANTEAFF.

This sequence joins TRBV6-5 and TRBJ1-1; TCRdb designates TRBD1, a call that cannot be tested without DNA. CDR1 and CDR2 (germline): MNHEY, SVGAGI. The CDR3 totals 13 residues. CDR3 loop: CASGGGGNTEAFF.

This rearrangement joins TRBV9 to TRBJ2-7. The CDR3 is 15 residues long. Per germline, CDR1 SGDLS and CDR2 YYNGEE. CDR3 region: CASSGGGRDPYEQYF.

This chain joins TRBV7-9 and TRBJ2-1. The CDR3 covers 13 residues. Germline V gene lookup returns CDR1 SEHNR and CDR2 FQNEAQ (reference sequence). The CDR3 loop is CASSPDLYDEQFF. Based on the CDR3 plus reference TRBV7-9 and TRBJ2-1, the full variable domain is DTGVSQNPRHKITKRGQNVTFRCDPISEHNRLYWYRQTLGQGPEFLTYFQNEAQLEKSRLLSDRFSAERPKGSFSTLEIQRTEQGDSAMYLCASSPDLYDEQFFGPGTRLTVL.

V and J are TRBV28 and TRBJ1-5. Germline assignment: CDR1 MDHEN and CDR2 SYDVKM. This CDR3 region has 13 residues. CDR3 protein: CASWPISNQPQHF.

The chain recombines TRBV19 with TRBJ2-1; as DNA is missing, the TRBD2 call by TCRdb cannot be tested. Germline assignment: CDR1 LNHDA and CDR2 SQIVND (reference sequence). The length of the CDR3 is 14 residues. CDR3 loop: CASSGSFSYNEQFF. The whole variable domain, filled in from reference TRBV19 and TRBJ2-1, reads DGGITQSPKYLFRKEGQNVTLSCEQNLNHDAMYWYRQDPGQGLRLIYYSQIVNDFQKGDIAEGYSVSREKKESFPLTVTSAQKNPTAFYLCASSGSFSYNEQFFGPGTRLTVL.

This chain uses TRBV29-1 with TRBJ2-6; without DNA, the TCRdb call of TRBD1 cannot be checked. The CDR3 loop spans 19 amino acids. Germline V gene sequence: CDR1 SQVTM, CDR2 ANQGSEA. Here the CDR3 reads CSVEDTRQGIMSGANVLTF.

The CDR3 here is CASSQGQFSPLHF. The rearrangement uses TRBV4-3 and TRBJ1-6; TCRdb's D gene call, TRBD1, goes unchecked for lack of DNA. CDR3 length: 13 amino acids. Germline CDR1 LGHNA, CDR2 YSLEER.

The chain has TRBV7-9 and TRBJ2-7. The germline gives CDR1 SEHNR, CDR2 FQNEAQ (reference sequence). CDR3 length: 13 residues. The CDR3 sequence is CASSLEAYYEQYF.

The chain links TRBV29-1 to TRBJ2-3; the D call from TCRdb, TRBD1, cannot be confirmed without DNA. The length of the CDR3 is 13 residues. CDR1 is SQVTM and CDR2 is ANQGSEA in the germline V gene. The CDR3 is CSGQGANEDTQYF.

The gene calls are TRBV5-1 and TRBJ2-1. The germline gives CDR1 SGHRS, CDR2 YFSETQ. The CDR3 extends over 15 amino acids. The CDR3 sequence: CASSLLGISYNEQFF.

This CDR3 reads CASSLIGQANTEAFF. The chain uses TRBV7-9 and TRBJ1-1; absent DNA, TCRdb's TRBD1 call cannot be checked. The CDR3 extends over 15 amino acids. From germline, CDR1 is SEHNR and CDR2 FQNEAQ (reference sequence).

The chain employs TRBV7-6 and TRBJ1-2; TCRdb's D call, TRBD1, is unchecked because there is no DNA. The germline V gene has CDR1 SGHVS and CDR2 FNYEAQ. This CDR3 has 14 residues. The CDR3 here is CASSAVQGPYGYTF.

This rearrangement joins TRBV29-1 to TRBJ2-1; the D gene TCRdb calls, TRBD2, cannot be checked with no DNA. The CDR3 totals 12 residues. Per the germline V gene, CDR1 is SQVTM and CDR2 is ANQGSEA. The CDR3 here is CSAAGGIDEQFF.

The V and J genes are TRBV14 and TRBJ2-1; TCRdb selects TRBD2, and the lack of DNA leaves this call unchecked. The CDR3 spans 16 residues. Germline assignment: CDR1 SGHDN and CDR2 FVKESK. Here the CDR3 reads CASSPHSLPSYNEQFF.

CDR3 sequence reads: CASSSKSAGRGTGELFF. The chain combines TRBV28 with TRBJ2-2; the TRBD1 assignment by TCRdb is unverifiable without DNA. This CDR3 spans 17 amino acids. From germline, CDR1 is MDHEN and CDR2 SYDVKM.

The gene calls are TRBV19 and TRBJ1-2; lacking DNA, the TRBD1 call made by TCRdb goes unchecked. The CDR3 runs 14 residues. CDR1 and CDR2 (germline): LNHDA, SQIVND (reference sequence). CDR3 sequence: CASSIGTANYGYTF.

V gene TRBV28 combines with J gene TRBJ2-7. CDR1 is MDHEN, CDR2 SYDVKM, per germline. The CDR3 totals 16 residues. The chain's CDR3 is CDSSLFGVSVRYEQYF.

The J gene is TRBJ1-2, the V gene TRBV24-1; the TCRdb call, TRBD1, lacks DNA for checking. The CDR3 runs 16 residues. The germline V gene has CDR1 KGHDR and CDR2 SFDVKD. The CDR3 protein is CATSEAGTGFSYGYTF.